Listed here is a single T cell receptor (beta chain). Per-sample yields of isolated PBMCs were at least 6.5 million. The germline V gene encodes CDR1 SQVTM and CDR2 ANQGSEA. The CDR3 has 13 residues. Trimming took 4 bases from V and 3 from J; bases not matched to a gene: 3. The sample comes from a study of blood T cells in healthy people across ages. PCR was performed a second time for roughly 7 to 11 cycles using a sample-barcoded 5' primer and a J-beta primer mix. From the 5' RACE reads, TCRdb called clonotypes with MiXCR, one entry per CDR3 protein. The table has over 1,500,000 distinct CDR3 sequences, around half seen once.

The sequence was obtained from a woman in her thirties or forties in good health. Material: blood. The gene calls are TRBV29-1 and TRBJ2-3, with 8 bases identical to TRBD2. For the CDR3, the DNA is TGCAGCGTTGGGGGACTAGGGACAGATACGCAGTATTTT. Amino acid sequence: CSVGGLGTDTQYF.